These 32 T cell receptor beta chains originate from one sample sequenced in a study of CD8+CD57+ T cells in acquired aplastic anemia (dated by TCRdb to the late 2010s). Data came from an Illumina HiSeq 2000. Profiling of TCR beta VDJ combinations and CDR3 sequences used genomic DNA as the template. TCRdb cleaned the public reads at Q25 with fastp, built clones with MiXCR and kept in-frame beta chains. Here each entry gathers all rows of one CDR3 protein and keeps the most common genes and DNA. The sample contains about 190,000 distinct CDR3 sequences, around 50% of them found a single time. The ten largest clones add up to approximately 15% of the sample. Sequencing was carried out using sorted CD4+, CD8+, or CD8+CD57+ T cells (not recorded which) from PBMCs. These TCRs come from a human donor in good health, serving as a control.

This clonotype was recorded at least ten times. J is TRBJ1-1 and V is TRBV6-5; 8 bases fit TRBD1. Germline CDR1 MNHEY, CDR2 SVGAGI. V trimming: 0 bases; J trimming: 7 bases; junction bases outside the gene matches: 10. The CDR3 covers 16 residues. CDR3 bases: TGTGCCAGCAGTTACTCGGACGGGACAGGAACGATTGAAGCTTTCTTT. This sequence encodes CASSYSDGTGTIEAFF.

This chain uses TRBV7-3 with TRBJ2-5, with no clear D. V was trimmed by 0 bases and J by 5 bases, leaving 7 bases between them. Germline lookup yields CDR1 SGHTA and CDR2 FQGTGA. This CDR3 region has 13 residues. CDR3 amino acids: CASSLTGSETQYF. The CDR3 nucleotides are TGTGCCAGCAGCTTAACGGGTTCGGAGACCCAGTACTTC.

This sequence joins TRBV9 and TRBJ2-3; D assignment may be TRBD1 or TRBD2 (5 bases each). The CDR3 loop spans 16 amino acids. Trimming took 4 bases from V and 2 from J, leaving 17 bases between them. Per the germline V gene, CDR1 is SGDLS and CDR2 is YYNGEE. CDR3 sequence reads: CASSFGATVYTDTQYF. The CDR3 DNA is TGTGCCAGCAGCTTCGGGGCTACCGTTTACACAGATACGCAGTATTTT.

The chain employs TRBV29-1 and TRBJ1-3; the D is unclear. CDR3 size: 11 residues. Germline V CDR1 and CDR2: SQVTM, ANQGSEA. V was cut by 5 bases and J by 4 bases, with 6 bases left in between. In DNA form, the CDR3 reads TGCAGCGTTCATCAGGGAAACACCATATATTTT. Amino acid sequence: CSVHQGNTIYF.

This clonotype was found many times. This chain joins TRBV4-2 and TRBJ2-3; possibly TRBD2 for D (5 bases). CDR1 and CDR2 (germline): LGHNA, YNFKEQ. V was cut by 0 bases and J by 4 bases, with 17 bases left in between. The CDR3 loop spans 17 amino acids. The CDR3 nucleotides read TGTGCCAGCAGCCAAGAGGGTAGCGACTTACTGCCAGATACGCAGTATTTT. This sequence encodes CASSQEGSDLLPDTQYF.

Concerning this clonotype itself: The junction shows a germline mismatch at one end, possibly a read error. The CDR3 bases are TGTGCCAGCAGTCCCAGGACTAGCGGGGGGACCACAGATACGCAATATTTT. Protein sequence: CASSPRTSGGTTDTQYF. The chain employs TRBV2 and TRBJ2-3, with 14 bases fitting TRBD2. This CDR3 spans 17 amino acids. CDR1 and CDR2 (germline): SNHLY, FYNNEI.

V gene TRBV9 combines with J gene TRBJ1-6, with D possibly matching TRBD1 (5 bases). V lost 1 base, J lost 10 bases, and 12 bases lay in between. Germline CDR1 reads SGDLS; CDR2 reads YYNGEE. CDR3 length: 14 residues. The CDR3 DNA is TGTGCCAGCAGCGTACTTCCGGGGGGGTCACCCCTCCACTTT. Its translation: CASSVLPGGSPLHF.

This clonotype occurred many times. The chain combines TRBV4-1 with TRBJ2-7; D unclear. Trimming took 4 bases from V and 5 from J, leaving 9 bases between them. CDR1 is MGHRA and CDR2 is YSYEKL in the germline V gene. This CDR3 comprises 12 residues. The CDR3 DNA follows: TGCGCCAGCAGCCGACCTAGTGACGAGCAGTACTTC. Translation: CASSRPSDEQYF.

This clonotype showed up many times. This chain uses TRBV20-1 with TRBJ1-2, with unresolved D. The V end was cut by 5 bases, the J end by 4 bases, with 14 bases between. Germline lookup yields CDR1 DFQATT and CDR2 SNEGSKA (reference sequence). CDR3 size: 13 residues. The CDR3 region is CSAGSSQLYGYTF. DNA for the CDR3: TGCAGTGCTGGGTCGAGTCAGCTCTATGGCTACACCTTC.

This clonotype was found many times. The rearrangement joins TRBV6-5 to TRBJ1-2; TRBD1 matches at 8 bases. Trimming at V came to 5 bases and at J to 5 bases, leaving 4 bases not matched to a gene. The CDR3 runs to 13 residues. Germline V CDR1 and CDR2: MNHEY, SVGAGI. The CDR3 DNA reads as TGTGCCAGCAGTGACAGGGGAAGATATGGCTACACCTTC. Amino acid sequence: CASSDRGRYGYTF.

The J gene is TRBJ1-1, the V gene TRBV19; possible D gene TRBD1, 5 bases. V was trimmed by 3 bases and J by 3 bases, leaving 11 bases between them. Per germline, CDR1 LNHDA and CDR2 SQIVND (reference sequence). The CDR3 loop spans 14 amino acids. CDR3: CASSIVGTDTEAFF. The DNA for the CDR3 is TGTGCCAGTAGTATCGTCGGGACGGACACTGAAGCTTTCTTT.

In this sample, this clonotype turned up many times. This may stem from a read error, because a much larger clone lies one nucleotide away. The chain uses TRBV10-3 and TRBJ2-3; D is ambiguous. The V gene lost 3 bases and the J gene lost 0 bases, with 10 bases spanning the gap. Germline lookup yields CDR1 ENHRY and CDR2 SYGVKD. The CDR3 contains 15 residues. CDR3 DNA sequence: TGTGCCATCAGTGACAGGTCGGTAAGCACAGATACGCAGTATTTT. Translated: CAISDRSVSTDTQYF.

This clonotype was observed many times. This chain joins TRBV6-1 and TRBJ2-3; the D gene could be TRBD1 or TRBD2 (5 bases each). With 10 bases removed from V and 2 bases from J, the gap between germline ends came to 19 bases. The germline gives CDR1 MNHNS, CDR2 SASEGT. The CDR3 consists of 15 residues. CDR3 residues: CATLARGGTTDTQYF. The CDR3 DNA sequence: TGTGCCACCCTTGCCCGGGGCGGTACCACAGATACGCAGTATTTT.

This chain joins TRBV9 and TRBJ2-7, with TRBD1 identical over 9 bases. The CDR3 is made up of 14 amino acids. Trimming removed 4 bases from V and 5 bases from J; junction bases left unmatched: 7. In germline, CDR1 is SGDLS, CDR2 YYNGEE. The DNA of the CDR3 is TGTGCCAGCAGCTCCCCTAGGGACAGGGACGAGCAGTACGTC. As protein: CASSSPRDRDEQYV.

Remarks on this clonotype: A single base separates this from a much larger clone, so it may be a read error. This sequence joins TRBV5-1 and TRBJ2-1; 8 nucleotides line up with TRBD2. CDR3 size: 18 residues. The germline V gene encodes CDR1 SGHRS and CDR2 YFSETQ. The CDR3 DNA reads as TGCGCCAGCAACTTGGTGGGGTCGGGAGGGGAAGGTTACAATGAGCAGTTCTTC. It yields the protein CASNLVGSGGEGYNEQFF.

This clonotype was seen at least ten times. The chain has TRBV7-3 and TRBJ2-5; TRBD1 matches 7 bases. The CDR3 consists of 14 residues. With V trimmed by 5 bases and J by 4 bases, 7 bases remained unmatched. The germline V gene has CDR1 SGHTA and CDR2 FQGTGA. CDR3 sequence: CASSPSAGGETQYF. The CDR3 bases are TGTGCCAGCAGCCCATCGGCAGGGGGAGAGACCCAGTACTTC.

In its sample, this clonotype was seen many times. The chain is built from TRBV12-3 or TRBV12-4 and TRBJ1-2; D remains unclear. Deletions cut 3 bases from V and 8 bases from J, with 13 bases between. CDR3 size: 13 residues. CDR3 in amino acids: CASSLLGSGGYTF. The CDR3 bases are TGTGCCAGCAGTTTGCTGGGATCGGGCGGCTACACCTTC.

The CDR3 loop is CSAKLAGARDADTQYF. CDR3 nucleotide sequence: TGCAGTGCTAAACTAGCGGGGGCAAGGGACGCGGATACGCAGTATTTT. The V call is TRBV20-1, the J call TRBJ2-3; TRBD2 aligns across 11 bases. The CDR3 covers 16 residues. CDR1 is DFQATT and CDR2 is SNEGSKA in the germline V gene (reference sequence). Unmatched junction bases numbered 12, after V lost 4 bases and J lost 6 bases.

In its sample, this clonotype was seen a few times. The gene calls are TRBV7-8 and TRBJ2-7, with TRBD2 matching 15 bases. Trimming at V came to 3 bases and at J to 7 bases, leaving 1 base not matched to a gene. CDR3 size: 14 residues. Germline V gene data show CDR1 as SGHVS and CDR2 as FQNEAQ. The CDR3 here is CASSFGLAGGEQYV. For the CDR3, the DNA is TGTGCCAGCAGCTTCGGACTAGCGGGAGGGGAGCAGTACGTC.

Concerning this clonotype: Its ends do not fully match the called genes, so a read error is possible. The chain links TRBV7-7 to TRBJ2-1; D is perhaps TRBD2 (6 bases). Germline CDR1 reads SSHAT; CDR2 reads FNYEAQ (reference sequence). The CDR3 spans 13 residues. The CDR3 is CASSLVVRDFEFF. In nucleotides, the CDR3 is TGTGCTAGCAGCTTAGTGGTTCGGGACTTTGAGTTCTTC.

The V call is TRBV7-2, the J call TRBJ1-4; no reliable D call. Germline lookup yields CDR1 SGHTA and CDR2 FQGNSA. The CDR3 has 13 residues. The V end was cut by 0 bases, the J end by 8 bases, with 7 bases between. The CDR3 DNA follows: TGTGCCAGCAGCTTAGCAGGAGGGGAAAAACTGTTTTTT. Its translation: CASSLAGGEKLFF.

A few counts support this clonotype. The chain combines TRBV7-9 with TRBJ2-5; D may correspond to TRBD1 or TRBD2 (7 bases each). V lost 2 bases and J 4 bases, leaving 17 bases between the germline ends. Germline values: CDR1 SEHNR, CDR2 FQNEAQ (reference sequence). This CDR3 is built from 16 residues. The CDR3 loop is CASSLIRGGGGETQYF. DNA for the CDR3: TGTGCCAGCAGCTTAATTCGGGGAGGGGGCGGAGAGACCCAGTACTTC.

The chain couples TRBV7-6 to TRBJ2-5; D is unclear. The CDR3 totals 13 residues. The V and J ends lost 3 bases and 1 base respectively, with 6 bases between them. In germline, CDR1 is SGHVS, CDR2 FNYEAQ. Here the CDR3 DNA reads TGTGCCAGCAGCTTCGGCGCCCAAGAGACCCAGTACTTC. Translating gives CASSFGAQETQYF.

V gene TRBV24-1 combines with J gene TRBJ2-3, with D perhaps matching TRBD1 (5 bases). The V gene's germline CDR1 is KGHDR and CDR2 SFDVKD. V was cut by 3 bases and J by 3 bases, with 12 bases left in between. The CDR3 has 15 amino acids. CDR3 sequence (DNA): TGTGCCACCAGTGATGCCAGGGTTGTTACAGATACGCAGTATTTT. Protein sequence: CATSDARVVTDTQYF.

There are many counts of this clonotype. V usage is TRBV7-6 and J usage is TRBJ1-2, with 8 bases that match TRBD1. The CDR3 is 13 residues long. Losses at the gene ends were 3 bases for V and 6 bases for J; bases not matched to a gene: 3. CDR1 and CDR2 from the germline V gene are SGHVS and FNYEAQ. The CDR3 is CASSFTGGNGYTF. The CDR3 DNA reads TGTGCCAGCAGCTTCACAGGGGGGAATGGCTACACCTTC. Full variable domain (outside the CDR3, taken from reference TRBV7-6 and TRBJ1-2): GAGVSQSPRYKVTKRGQDVALRCDPISGHVSLYWYRQALGQGPEFLTYFNYEAQQDKSGLPNDRFSAERPEGSISTLTIQRTEQRDSAMYRCASSFTGGNGYTFGSGTRLTVV.

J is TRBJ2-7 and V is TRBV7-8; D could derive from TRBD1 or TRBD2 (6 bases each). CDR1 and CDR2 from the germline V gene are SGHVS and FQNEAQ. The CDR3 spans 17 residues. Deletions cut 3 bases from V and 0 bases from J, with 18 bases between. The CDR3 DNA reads TGTGCCAGCAGCTTCCGTGAGGGGGGCCCCCGCTCCTACGAGCAGTACTTC. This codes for CASSFREGGPRSYEQYF.

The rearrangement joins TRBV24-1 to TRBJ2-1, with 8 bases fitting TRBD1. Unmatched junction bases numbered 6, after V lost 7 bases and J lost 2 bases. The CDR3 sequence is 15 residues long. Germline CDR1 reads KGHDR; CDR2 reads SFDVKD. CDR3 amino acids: CATSETGGPYNEQFF. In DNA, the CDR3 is TGTGCCACCAGCGAAACAGGGGGACCCTACAATGAGCAGTTCTTC.

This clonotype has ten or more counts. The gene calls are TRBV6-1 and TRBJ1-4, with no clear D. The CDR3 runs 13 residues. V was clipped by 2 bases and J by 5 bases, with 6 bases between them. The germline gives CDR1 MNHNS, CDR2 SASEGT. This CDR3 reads CASSEWNNEKLFF. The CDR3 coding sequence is TGTGCCAGCAGTGAATGGAACAATGAAAAACTGTTTTTT.

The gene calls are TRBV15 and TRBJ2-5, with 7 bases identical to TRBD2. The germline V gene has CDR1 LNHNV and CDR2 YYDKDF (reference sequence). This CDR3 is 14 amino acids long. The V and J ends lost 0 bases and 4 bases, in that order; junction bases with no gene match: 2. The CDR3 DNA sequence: TGTGCCACCAGCAGAGATTTAGCGGGAGAGACCCAGTACTTC. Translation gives CATSRDLAGETQYF.

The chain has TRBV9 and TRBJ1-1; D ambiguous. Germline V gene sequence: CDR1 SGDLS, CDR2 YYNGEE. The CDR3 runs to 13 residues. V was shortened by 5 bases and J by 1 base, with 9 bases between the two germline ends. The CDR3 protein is CASSPPRNTEAFF. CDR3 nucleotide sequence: TGTGCCAGCAGTCCTCCACGGAACACTGAAGCTTTCTTT.

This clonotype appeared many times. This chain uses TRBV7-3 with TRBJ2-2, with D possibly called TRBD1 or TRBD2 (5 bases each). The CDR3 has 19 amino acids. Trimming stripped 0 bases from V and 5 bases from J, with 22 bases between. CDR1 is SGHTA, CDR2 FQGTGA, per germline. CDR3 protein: CASSLTPWGGGEATGELFF. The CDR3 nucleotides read TGTGCCAGCAGCTTAACGCCTTGGGGTGGGGGAGAAGCTACCGGGGAGCTGTTTTTT. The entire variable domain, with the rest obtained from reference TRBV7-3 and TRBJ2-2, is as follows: GAGVSQTPSNKVTEKGKYVELRCDPISGHTALYWYRQSLGQGPEFLIYFQGTGAADDSGLPNDRFFAVRPEGSVSTLKIQRTERGDSAVYLCASSLTPWGGGEATGELFFGEGSRLTVL.

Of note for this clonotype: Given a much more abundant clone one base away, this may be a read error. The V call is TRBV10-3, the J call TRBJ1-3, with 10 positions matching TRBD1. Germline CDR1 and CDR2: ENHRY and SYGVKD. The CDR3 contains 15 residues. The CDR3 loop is CASSSGTGVGNTIYF. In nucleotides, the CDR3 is TGTGCCAGCAGTTCTGGGACAGGGGTTGGAAACACCATATATTTT.